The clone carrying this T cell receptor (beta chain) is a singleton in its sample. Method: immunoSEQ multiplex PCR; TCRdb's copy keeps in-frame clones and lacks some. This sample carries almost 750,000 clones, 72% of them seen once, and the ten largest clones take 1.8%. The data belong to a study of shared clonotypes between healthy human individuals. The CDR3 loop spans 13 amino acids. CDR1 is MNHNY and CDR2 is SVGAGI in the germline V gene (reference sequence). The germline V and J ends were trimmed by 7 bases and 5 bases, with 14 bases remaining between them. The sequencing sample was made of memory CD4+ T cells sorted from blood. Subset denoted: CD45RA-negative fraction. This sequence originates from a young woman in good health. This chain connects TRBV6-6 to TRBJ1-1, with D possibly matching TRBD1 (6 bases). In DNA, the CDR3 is TGTGCCAGCACCCTCAAAGGGGGAACTGAAGCTTTCTTT. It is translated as CASTLKGGTEAFF.